This T cell receptor (beta chain) came from a study of Graves' ophthalmopathy and Graves' hyperthyroidism. This clonotype was detected ten times or more. A duration under 3 months, NOSPECS ≥4, CAS ≥3 and moderate-to-severe activity characterized the donors with ophthalmopathy. What supplied the PBMCs was more than 7.5 ml of fresh peripheral blood. Germline assignment: CDR1 SGDLS and CDR2 YYNGEE. The CDR3 is 15 amino acids. V was clipped by 6 bases and J by 0 bases, with 13 bases between them. CDR3 regions of TCR beta were amplified from RNA transcripts. A first-round RT-PCR used HTBI primers, followed by a second-round multiplex PCR. MiXCR, run by TCRdb on the multiplex PCR reads, gives a single entry per CDR3 protein. The table includes approximately 330,000 distinct CDR3 sequences, roughly 15% detected once.

The sequenced material came from peripheral blood. The chain employs TRBV9 and TRBJ1-3; D gene uncertain. This clonotype was sampled from an adult man with Graves' ophthalmopathy. The CDR3: CASTRYPFSGNTIYF. The CDR3 DNA follows: TGTGCCAGCACCAGGTACCCCTTCTCTGGAAACACCATATATTTT.